The rows below give T cell receptor beta chains drawn from one sample of a study of T cells in Graves' hyperthyroidism and ophthalmopathy. TCRdb processed the multiplex PCR reads anew with MiXCR; each CDR3 protein has one entry. The sample contains fewer than 200,000 distinct CDR3 sequences, just under 9.5% of which appear only once. The sequencing input was blood. These receptors were obtained from a woman younger than 30 with Graves' hyperthyroidism that later progressed to Graves' ophthalmopathy. The CDR3 runs from the conserved cysteine through the conserved F or W. The D gene is left open where the match is weak. Not every row has a clone size; where given, it reads once, few, many or a size class.

-,TRBJ2-5,TRBV2,TRBD2,TGTGCCAGCAGTGTGCCAGCGGGGGACCGGTACCAAGAGACCCAGTACTTC,CASSVPAGDRYQETQYF
many,TRBJ2-1,TRBV2,-,TGTGCCAGCATCTCACCTGGCTCAAGCTCCTACAATGAGCAGTTCTTC,CASISPGSSSYNEQFF
many,TRBJ2-5,TRBV7-2,TRBD2,TGTGCCAGCAGCCCGGGACTAGCGGGACCTTCAGGGGAGACCCAGTACTTC,CASSPGLAGPSGETQYF
many,TRBJ2-1,TRBV11-2,TRBD2,TGTGCCAGCAGCGCGAGACTAGCGGGGGGAGACAATGAGCAGTTCTTC,CASSARLAGGDNEQFF
many,TRBJ2-3,TRBV7-6,-,TGTGCCACCAAATCCTTCGCGGAGGCGGATACGCAGTATTTT,CATKSFAEADTQYF
many,TRBJ1-1,TRBV9,-,TGTGCCAGCAGCGTAGGAAACAGGAACACTGAAGCTTTCTTT,CASSVGNRNTEAFF
many,TRBJ1-1,TRBV5-1,TRBD1,TGCGCCAGCAGTCTCGGTCAGGGGGTCGCTGAAGCTTTCTTT,CASSLGQGVAEAFF
many,TRBJ1-2,TRBV6-1,-,TGTGCCAGCAGTGAAGCGCGGGGTACGGGCTATGGCTACACCTTC,CASSEARGTGYGYTF
many,TRBJ1-1,TRBV28,-,TGTGCCAGCAGGACATCCCCTATGCGACAGTTGAACACTGAAGCTTTCTTT,CASRTSPMRQLNTEAFF
many,TRBJ2-5,TRBV20-1,TRBD2,TGCAGTGCAAATCCGGGACTAGCGGGTCTAGAGACCCAGTACTTC,CSANPGLAGLETQYF
many,TRBJ1-4,TRBV28,-,TGTGCCAGCAGTTTTTCAGGGTTCGAAAAACTGTTTTTT,CASSFSGFEKLFF
many,TRBJ2-1,TRBV7-8,-,TGTGCCAGCAGCGCCCGCAGGGTATCGTACGGGGCCTACAATGAGCAGTTCTTC,CASSARRVSYGAYNEQFF
-,TRBJ2-1,TRBV6-1,-,TGTGCCAGCAGTGAAGAGGCAGGGAGGTACAATGAGCAGTTCTTC,CASSEEAGRYNEQFF
few,TRBJ2-1,TRBV19,TRBD2,TGTGCCAGTAGTATAGATGGGGAGGGCTCCTACAATGAGCAGTTCTTC,CASSIDGEGSYNEQFF
few,TRBJ2-5,TRBV9,-,TGTGCCAGCAGCGTCGATACCAGCCATACGGAGACCCAGTACTTC,CASSVDTSHTETQYF
many,TRBJ1-2,TRBV12-3/TRBV12-4,-,TGTGCCAGCCACCAAGGGACCTATGGCTACACCTTC,CASHQGTYGYTF
-,TRBJ1-4,TRBV20-1,-,TGCAGTGCTGGGGACGGGACGGCAACTAATGAAAAACTGTTTTTT,CSAGDGTATNEKLFF
many,TRBJ2-1,TRBV2,TRBD2,TGTGCCAGCAGCTGGACTAGCGGGGGGACCCTACGGGAGCAGTTCTTC,CASSWTSGGTLREQFF
many,TRBJ1-3,TRBV7-9,TRBD1,TGTGCCAGCAGCAGAAGACAGGGGGGATACACCATATATTTT,CASSRRQGGYTIYF
many,TRBJ2-7,TRBV20-1,TRBD2,TGCAGTGCTAGAGATCAGCTAGCGGGAGATGGCTCCTACGAGCAGTACTTC,CSARDQLAGDGSYEQYF
many,TRBJ1-4,TRBV7-2,-,TGTGCCAGCAGCTTAGATGCAGGGTTTATGCAAAAACTGTTTTTT,CASSLDAGFMQKLFF
many,TRBJ2-1,TRBV5-1,TRBD2,TGCGCCAGCAGCTTCCGCGGGAGCATCGACAATGAGCAGTTCTTC,CASSFRGSIDNEQFF
many,TRBJ2-1,TRBV3-1,TRBD1,TGTGCCAGCAGCTCCGGGACAGGGGTCGTGAATGAGCAGTTCTTC,CASSSGTGVVNEQFF
many,TRBJ1-1,TRBV20-1,-,TGCAGTGCTAAAAAGGTGGCAGGGGCGAACACTGAAGCTTTCTTT,CSAKKVAGANTEAFF
few,TRBJ2-2,TRBV6-5,TRBD1,TGTGCCAGCAGTTACCCACTACAGGGGGGTACCGGGGAGCTGTTTTTT,CASSYPLQGGTGELFF
-,TRBJ1-1,TRBV15,-,TGTGCCACCAGCAGAGATTTTAGTGCAGGGAGCACTGAAGCTTTCTTT,CATSRDFSAGSTEAFF
few,TRBJ2-5,TRBV4-2,-,TGTGCCAGCAGCCAAGGTCATGGTGGTGGAGAGACCCAGTACTTC,CASSQGHGGGETQYF
few,TRBJ2-1,TRBV10-3,TRBD2,TGTGCCATCAGTGGCGGGCTAGCGGGAGGGAGCTCCTACAATGAGCAGTTCTTC,CAISGGLAGGSSYNEQFF